The entry that follows covers one TCR beta chain sequence. Its antigen is as yet unknown. The authors prepared UMI-labeled TRB cDNA libraries by 5' RACE. TCRdb re-called the 5' RACE reads; one entry per CDR3 protein, DNA not given. The sample's table shows some 50,000 distinct CDR3 sequences. The sample is drawn from a study of CXCR3-negative and CXCR3-positive naive CD8 T cells. At the level of the study: Every library held about 1.5 +/- 0.3 million TRB reads, and the total came to around 130 million. Study-level results: With respect to TRBV-TRBJ usage, naive CXCR3-negative and CXCR3-positive cells were similar; memory differed.

Naive CD8+ T cells had a CD45RO-CCR7+CD27+CD95- phenotype. This clonotype was obtained from a human donor in good health. Some clones in this sample may be carry-over from other donors' samples. The sequencing sample was made of naive CXCR3- CD8+ T cells from blood. Subset denoted: CD45RO-CCR7+CD27+CD95- naive CD8+ T cells lacking CXCR3 (TNR3-).

This CDR3 reads CASSPTGALGNEQFF. V and J are TRBV14 and TRBJ2-1; TCRdb's D gene call, TRBD1, goes unchecked for lack of DNA. The length of the CDR3 is 15 residues. The germline V gene encodes CDR1 SGHDN and CDR2 FVKESK. Looking up the rest from reference TRBV14 and TRBJ2-1 gives the full variable domain: EAGVTQFPSHSVIEKGQTVTLRCDPISGHDNLYWYRRVMGKEIKFLLHFVKESKQDESGMPNNRFLAERTGGTYSTLKVQPAELEDSGVYFCASSPTGALGNEQFFGPGTRLTVL.